A single sample is the source of the 20 T cell receptor beta chains below, sequenced in a study of blood T cell repertoires in COVID-19. Method: immunoSEQ multiplex PCR; TCRdb's copy keeps in-frame clones and lacks some. The table shows some 75,000 clones, with approximately 80% occurring only once. Sequenced: peripheral blood. Source of these receptors: a man aged 45 to 65 with COVID-19, enrolled during active disease.

This clone has only a few counts. V usage is TRBV5-1 and J usage is TRBJ1-6, with a possible D match to TRBD1 (5 bases). Trimming left V 4 bases short and J 7 bases short, with 12 bases between. The CDR3 length is 14 residues. Germline V gene data show CDR1 as SGHRS and CDR2 as YFSETQ. CDR3 coding DNA: TGCGCCAGCAGCATTCAGCGGGGGAATTCACCCCTCCACTTT. Protein product: CASSIQRGNSPLHF.

The V gene is TRBV11-2, the J gene TRBJ2-2, with D possibly TRBD1 on 6 matching bases. This CDR3 is 16 amino acids long. CDR1 and CDR2 from the germline V gene are SGHAT and FQNNGV. V lost 5 bases and J 2 bases, leaving 15 bases between the germline ends. Written as DNA, the CDR3 is TGTGCCAGCAGCCCCCCCGGCAGGGGTAACACCGGGGAGCTGTTTTTT. Translated: CASSPPGRGNTGELFF.

This clone showed up just a few times. The chain is built from TRBV5-1 and TRBJ1-6; D perhaps matches TRBD1 (5 bases). V lost 0 bases and J 7 bases, leaving 8 bases between the germline ends. This CDR3 spans 14 amino acids. Per germline, CDR1 SGHRS and CDR2 YFSETQ. The CDR3 DNA is TGCGCCAGCAGCTTGGCCGACAGAAATTCACCCCTCCACTTT. Residues: CASSLADRNSPLHF. Variable domain in full (rest from reference TRBV5-1 and TRBJ1-6): KAGVTQTPRYLIKTRGQQVTLSCSPISGHRSVSWYQQTPGQGLQFLFEYFSETQRNKGNFPGRFSGRQFSNSRSEMNVSTLELGDSALYLCASSLADRNSPLHFGNGTRLTVT.

V usage is TRBV25-1 and J usage is TRBJ2-1; 11 bases are a match to TRBD2. From germline, CDR1 is MGHDK and CDR2 SYGVNS. This CDR3 contains 16 residues. Losses at the gene ends were 3 bases for V and 4 bases for J; bases not matched to a gene: 5. The CDR3 DNA sequence: TGTGCCAGCAGTGATCCCGGGACTAGCGGTTACAATGAGCAGTTCTTC. Encoded protein: CASSDPGTSGYNEQFF.

This clone was recorded a few times. The CDR3 spells CASSRRLREKDNEQFF. The DNA for the CDR3 is TGTGCCAGCAGTCGAAGATTGCGGGAGAAGGACAATGAGCAGTTCTTC. The gene calls are TRBV6-2 or TRBV6-3 and TRBJ2-1; 7 bases are a match to TRBD2. CDR3 size: 16 residues. With V trimmed by 5 bases and J by 5 bases, 12 bases remained unmatched. Germline V lookup: CDR1 MNHEY, CDR2 SVGEGT.

The rearrangement uses TRBV10-3 and TRBJ2-2, with 12 bases aligning to TRBD1. Per germline, CDR1 ENHRY and CDR2 SYGVKD. The CDR3 runs 15 residues. After removal of 6 bases from V and 3 bases from J, the junction contained 2 bases not matched to a gene. The CDR3 bases are TGTGCCATCAGGGGACAGGGGGCAGACACCGGGGAGCTGTTTTTT. Residues: CAIRGQGADTGELFF.

CDR3 bases: TGTGCCAGCTCCGGGACAGGGGGTGGAAACACCATATATTTT. Translating gives CASSGTGGGNTIYF. This rearrangement joins TRBV9 to TRBJ1-3; 11 bases map to TRBD1. Unmatched junction bases numbered 3, after V lost 7 bases and J lost 3 bases. This CDR3 spans 14 amino acids. The germline CDR1 and CDR2 sequences are SGDLS and YYNGEE.

This clone occurred a few times. CDR3 amino acids: CASSPGTGSTDTQYF. The CDR3 nucleotides are TGTGCCAGCTCACCAGGGACAGGGAGCACAGATACGCAGTATTTT. This rearrangement joins TRBV18 to TRBJ2-3; 9 positions agree with TRBD1. V trimming: 2 bases; J trimming: 0 bases; junction bases outside the gene matches: 0. Germline V gives CDR1 KGHSH, CDR2 LQKENI. There are 15 residues in the CDR3.

Regarding this clone: This same CDR3 is encoded by further DNA sequences in the sample. The chain has TRBV29-1 and TRBJ1-2, with 9 positions matching TRBD1. Looked up from germline, CDR1 is SQVTM and CDR2 is ANQGSEA. With V trimmed by 6 bases and J by 8 bases, 16 bases remained unmatched. There are 15 residues in the CDR3. The CDR3 sequence: CSVDRTGALGYGYTF. The CDR3 DNA follows: TGCAGCGTCGACAGGACAGGGGCTTTAGGATACGGCTACACCTTC.

The CDR3 region is CASSRGLAGGPGSGANVLTF. CDR3 sequence (DNA): TGTGCCAGCAGCCGGGGACTAGCGGGAGGGCCGGGGAGTGGGGCCAACGTCCTGACTTTC. The V call is TRBV5-5, the J call TRBJ2-6, with 16 bases aligning to TRBD2. The CDR3 runs 20 residues. The V gene end was trimmed by 4 bases and the J gene end by 3 bases; junction bases not matched to a gene: 10. From germline, CDR1 is SGHKS and CDR2 YYEKEE (reference sequence).

This chain joins TRBV19 and TRBJ2-1; 8 bases map to TRBD2. Germline V gives CDR1 LNHDA, CDR2 SQIVND (reference sequence). The CDR3 is 15 residues long. V lost 0 bases to trimming and J lost 4 bases; unmatched junction nucleotides: 2. CDR3 coding DNA: TGTGCCAGTAGTATAGATCGGGGGGGGTACAATGAGCAGTTCTTC. This gives the protein CASSIDRGGYNEQFF.

The genes are TRBV18 and TRBJ1-5; the D is unclear. Germline V gene sequence: CDR1 KGHSH, CDR2 LQKENI. Trimming took off 6 bases at V and 1 base at J, with 7 bases between the two ends. This CDR3 contains 13 residues. The CDR3 is CASSGGSNQPQHF. The CDR3 region has the DNA TGTGCCAGCTCTGGCGGGAGCAATCAGCCCCAGCATTTT. The full variable domain, rest sourced from reference TRBV18 and TRBJ1-5, is NAGVMQNPRHLVRRRGQEARLRCSPMKGHSHVYWYRQLPEEGLKFMVYLQKENIIDESGMPKERFSAEFPKEGPSILRIQQVVRGDSAAYFCASSGGSNQPQHFGDGTRLSIL.

The CDR3 reads CSVVTRTYEQYF. The CDR3 nucleotides are TGCAGCGTTGTGACTAGAACCTACGAGCAGTACTTC. This chain links TRBV29-1 with TRBJ2-7; D perhaps matches TRBD2 (6 bases). Trimming removed 4 bases at V and 2 bases at J, with 9 bases between. CDR3 length equals 12 residues. The germline CDR1 and CDR2 sequences are SQVTM and ANQGSEA.

This clone appeared a few times. The chain joins TRBV3-1 (or the pseudogene TRBV3-2) to TRBJ2-4; 8 positions match TRBD1. V lost 1 base to trimming and J lost 5 bases; unmatched junction nucleotides: 10. CDR1 LGHDT and CDR2 YNNKEL come from the germline V gene (reference sequence). The CDR3 is made up of 17 amino acids. CDR3 region: CASSQGTGRFIQNIQYF. The CDR3 DNA sequence: TGTGCCAGCAGCCAAGGGACAGGGAGGTTTATCCAAAACATTCAGTACTTC.

V is TRBV4-1 and J is TRBJ1-5, with D unclear. CDR1 and CDR2 (germline): MGHRA, YSYEKL. With 2 bases removed from V and 2 bases from J, the gap between germline ends came to 10 bases. The CDR3 has 15 residues. CDR3: CASSQPSERNQPQHF. The CDR3 coding sequence is TGCGCCAGCAGCCAACCATCCGAGCGCAATCAGCCCCAGCATTTT.

This clone was observed a few times. The chain joins TRBV19 to TRBJ2-2, with TRBD1 matching over 7 bases. The V gene's germline CDR1 is LNHDA and CDR2 SQIVND (reference sequence). V dropped 9 bases and J dropped 5; count of bases not matched to a gene: 12. There are 15 residues in the CDR3. CDR3 sequence: CASKAQQGWTGELFF. In DNA form, the CDR3 reads TGTGCCAGCAAAGCTCAACAGGGGTGGACCGGGGAGCTGTTTTTT. The full variable domain, rest sourced from reference TRBV19 and TRBJ2-2, is DGGITQSPKYLFRKEGQNVTLSCEQNLNHDAMYWYRQDPGQGLRLIYYSQIVNDFQKGDIAEGYSVSREKKESFPLTVTSAQKNPTAFYLCASKAQQGWTGELFFGEGSRLTVL.

The chain employs TRBV28 and TRBJ2-2; 10 bases are shared with TRBD1. The CDR3 consists of 15 residues. V shed 4 bases, J shed 5 bases, and the junction held 4 bases outside the gene matches. In germline, CDR1 is MDHEN, CDR2 SYDVKM. The DNA for the CDR3 is TGTGCCAGCAGTTCCCCGGGACAGGGGACCGGGGAGCTGTTTTTT. Translated: CASSSPGQGTGELFF.

In its sample, this clone was seen once. V is TRBV3-1 (or the pseudogene TRBV3-2) and J is TRBJ2-1, with 11 positions matching TRBD2. There are 16 residues in the CDR3. The J segment lost 4 bases and the V segment lost 1 base, leaving 3 bases of the junction unmatched. CDR1 is LGHDT and CDR2 is YNNKEL in the germline V gene (reference sequence). CDR3 loop: CASSQVSGRAYNEQFF. For the CDR3, the DNA is TGTGCCAGCAGCCAAGTTAGCGGGAGGGCATACAATGAGCAGTTCTTC.

This clone was counted a few times. CDR3 loop: CASSVSGSRGGQFGNQPQHF. As DNA, the CDR3 is TGTGCCAGCAGTGTTAGCGGATCAAGGGGCGGCCAATTTGGCAATCAGCCCCAGCATTTT. This rearrangement joins TRBV6-1 to TRBJ1-5; D perhaps matches TRBD1 (5 bases). The V gene lost 4 bases and the J gene lost 2 bases, with 27 bases spanning the gap. This CDR3 has 20 amino acids. Germline V CDR1 and CDR2: MNHNS, SASEGT.

The chain carries TRBV10-3 and TRBJ2-5, with unresolved D. Germline lookup yields CDR1 ENHRY and CDR2 SYGVKD. The CDR3 covers 13 residues. V lost 4 bases, J lost 2 bases, and 8 bases lay in between. CDR3 protein: CAISGGRQETQYF. CDR3 bases: TGTGCCATCAGTGGCGGCAGACAAGAGACCCAGTACTTC.